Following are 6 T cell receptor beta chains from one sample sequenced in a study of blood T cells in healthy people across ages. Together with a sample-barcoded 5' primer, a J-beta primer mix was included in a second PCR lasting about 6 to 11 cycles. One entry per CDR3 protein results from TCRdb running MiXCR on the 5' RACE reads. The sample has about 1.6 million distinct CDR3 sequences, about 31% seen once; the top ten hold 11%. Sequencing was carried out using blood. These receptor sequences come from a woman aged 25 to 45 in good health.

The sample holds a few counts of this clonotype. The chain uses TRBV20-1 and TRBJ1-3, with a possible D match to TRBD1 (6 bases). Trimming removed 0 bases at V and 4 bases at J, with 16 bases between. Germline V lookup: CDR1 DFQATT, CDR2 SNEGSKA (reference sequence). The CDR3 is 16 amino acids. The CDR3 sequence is CSARDVLQGRGNTIYF. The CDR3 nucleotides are TGCAGTGCTAGAGATGTTCTTCAGGGGCGGGGAAACACCATATATTTT.

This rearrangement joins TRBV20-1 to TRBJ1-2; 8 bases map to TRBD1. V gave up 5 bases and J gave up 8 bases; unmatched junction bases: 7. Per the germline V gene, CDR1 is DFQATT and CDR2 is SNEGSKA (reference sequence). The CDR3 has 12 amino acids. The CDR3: CSAGTGSQGYTF. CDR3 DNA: TGCAGTGCTGGGACAGGATCTCAGGGCTACACCTTC.

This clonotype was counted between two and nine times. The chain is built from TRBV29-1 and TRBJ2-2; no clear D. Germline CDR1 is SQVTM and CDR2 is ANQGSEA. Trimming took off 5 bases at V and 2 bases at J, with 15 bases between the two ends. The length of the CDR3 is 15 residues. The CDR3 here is CSVFDTTQNTGELFF. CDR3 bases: TGCAGCGTTTTCGATACAACTCAAAACACCGGGGAGCTGTTTTTT.

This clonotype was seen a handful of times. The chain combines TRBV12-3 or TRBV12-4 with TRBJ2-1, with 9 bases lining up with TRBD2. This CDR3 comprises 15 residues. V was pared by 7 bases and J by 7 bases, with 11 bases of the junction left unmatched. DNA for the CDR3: TGTGCCAGCACTTCCGGGAGCGGGGGGTCTAATGAGCAGTTCTTC. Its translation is CASTSGSGGSNEQFF.

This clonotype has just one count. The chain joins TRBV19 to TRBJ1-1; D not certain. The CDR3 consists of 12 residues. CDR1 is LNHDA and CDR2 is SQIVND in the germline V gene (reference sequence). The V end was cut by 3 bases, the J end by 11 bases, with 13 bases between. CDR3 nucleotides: TGTGCCAGTAGTATCGGTGGCGAGGAGGCTTTCTTT. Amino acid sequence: CASSIGGEEAFF.

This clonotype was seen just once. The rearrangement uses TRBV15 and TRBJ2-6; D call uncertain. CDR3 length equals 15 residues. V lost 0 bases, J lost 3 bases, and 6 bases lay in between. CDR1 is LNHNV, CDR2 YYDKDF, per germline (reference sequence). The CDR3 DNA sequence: TGTGCCACCAGCAGAGAGGTTTTTGGGGCCAACGTCCTGACTTTC. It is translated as CATSREVFGANVLTF.